Below are 16 T cell receptor beta chains sequenced from a single sample in a study of a mutant IDH1 vaccine in newly diagnosed glioma. No cognate antigen is known for these TCRs. TCRdb's table, derived via immunoSEQ multiplex PCR, lists solely in-frame clones and lacks some. The sample has about 29,000 clones; around 87% are singletons. Time point described: week 5, during vaccination. Vaccine doses each comprised 300 ug of mutant IDH1 20-mer peptide, with topical imiquimod. The material was peripheral blood mononuclear cells (PBMCs), obtained from a glioma patient whose treatment included an IDH1 peptide vaccine. The receptor set was obtained from a middle-aged woman with glioma. Some clones in this sample may be carry-over from other donors' samples.

The chain couples TRBV5-1 to TRBJ1-4; D is unresolved. This CDR3 is 13 amino acids long. The germline V gene has CDR1 SGHRS and CDR2 YFSETQ. The V end lost 6 bases, the J end lost 5 bases, and 11 bases lay between the germline ends. DNA for the CDR3: TGCGCCAGCAAAAACAGCGAAAATGAAAAACTGTTTTTT. Translated, it gives CASKNSENEKLFF.

The chain employs TRBV9 and TRBJ1-4, with TRBD1 matching over 9 bases. Looked up from germline, CDR1 is SGDLS and CDR2 is YYNGEE. Losses at the gene ends were 4 bases for V and 7 bases for J; bases not matched to a gene: 11. The length of the CDR3 is 16 residues. CDR3 amino acids: CASSPDFGTGFEKLFF. CDR3 nucleotides: TGTGCCAGCAGCCCAGATTTTGGGACAGGGTTTGAAAAACTGTTTTTT. Combining the CDR3 with reference TRBV9 and TRBJ1-4 gives the whole variable domain DSGVTQTPKHLITATGQRVTLRCSPRSGDLSVYWYQQSLDQGLQFLIQYYNGEERAKGNILERFSAQQFPDLHSELNLSSLELGDSALYFCASSPDFGTGFEKLFFGSGTQLSVL.

The V and J genes are TRBV2 and TRBJ2-1, with unresolved D. The V end was cut by 4 bases, the J end by 5 bases, with 3 bases between. The CDR3 is made up of 11 amino acids. CDR1 and CDR2 (germline): SNHLY, FYNNEI. In DNA, the CDR3 is TGTGCCAGCAGTGGAAACAATGAGCAGTTCTTC. Protein sequence: CASSGNNEQFF.

This clone has only one observation. CDR3 in DNA: TGTGCCAGCAGTGCCTCGGGGCTCGTGGGTGAAAAACTGTTTTTT. As protein: CASSASGLVGEKLFF. The chain joins TRBV6-1 to TRBJ1-4, with D possibly TRBD1 on 5 matching bases. Per the germline V gene, CDR1 is MNHNS and CDR2 is SASEGT. Trimming removed 4 bases from V and 7 bases from J, with 16 bases in between. The CDR3 loop spans 15 amino acids.

V usage is TRBV7-8 and J usage is TRBJ1-5, with D hard to call. CDR3 length: 12 residues. Trimming shortened V by 5 bases and J by 9 bases, and 11 bases separated the two germline ends. Germline-derived CDR1 and CDR2 are SGHVS and FQNEAQ. CDR3 bases: TGTGCCAGCAGCCCCCGTCTGGGGCCCCAGCATTTT. Translated, it gives CASSPRLGPQHF. Drawing the rest from reference TRBV7-8 and TRBJ1-5, the complete variable domain is GAGVSQSPRYKVAKRGQDVALRCDPISGHVSLFWYQQALGQGPEFLTYFQNEAQLDKSGLPSDRFFAERPEGSVSTLKIQRTQQEDSAVYLCASSPRLGPQHFGDGTRLSIL.

This chain connects TRBV4-3 to TRBJ2-2; D remains unclear. The CDR3 is 16 residues long. Looked up from germline, CDR1 is LGHNA and CDR2 is YSLEER. The V end lost 4 bases, the J end lost 1 base, and 13 bases lay between the germline ends. CDR3 region: CASSPPPEWNTGELFF. The CDR3 DNA is TGCGCCAGCAGCCCCCCCCCAGAATGGAACACCGGGGAGCTGTTTTTT.

The genes are TRBV21-1 and TRBJ1-6. TRBV21-1 is labeled a pseudogene. The CDR3 has 16 amino acids. Here the CDR3 DNA reads TGTGCCAGCAGCAAAGCGCAGGAACCGAGGGATTCACCCCTCCACTTT. Translated, it gives CASSKAQEPRDSPLHF.

The gene calls are TRBV18 and TRBJ1-4; D is unclear. V lost 3 bases and J lost 7, with 12 bases in between. Germline loops: CDR1 KGHSH, CDR2 LQKENI. The length of the CDR3 is 14 residues. CDR3 nucleotides: TGTGCCAGCTCACCTCAGAGGGCGGGTGAAAAACTGTTTTTT. Translating gives CASSPQRAGEKLFF.

The chain is built from TRBV27 and TRBJ2-1; D perhaps matches TRBD2 (7 bases). The length of the CDR3 is 15 residues. Germline CDR1 reads MNHEY; CDR2 reads SMNVEV (reference sequence). Trimming took off 3 bases at V and 4 bases at J, with 13 bases between the two ends. This CDR3 is CASSLGGGRYNEQFF. The CDR3 DNA sequence: TGTGCCAGCAGTTTGGGCGGGGGCCGTTACAATGAGCAGTTCTTC.

The V call is TRBV29-1, the J call TRBJ2-1; perhaps TRBD2 as D (6 bases). Germline assignment: CDR1 SQVTM and CDR2 ANQGSEA. V dropped 7 bases and J dropped 4 bases, with 11 bases sitting between them. The CDR3 is 12 amino acids. CDR3 nucleotides: TGCAGCGGGAGTGGGACTTACAATGAGCAGTTCTTC. It codes for CSGSGTYNEQFF.

The CDR3, as DNA: TGTGCCAGCAGCGTAAGATCTAGGGCTGGACTAGCGGGAAACACCGGGGAGCTGTTTTTT. Amino acids: CASSVRSRAGLAGNTGELFF. The V gene is TRBV9, the J gene TRBJ2-2; 12 bases align to TRBD2. Germline CDR1 SGDLS, CDR2 YYNGEE. This CDR3 comprises 20 residues. V lost 1 base to trimming and J lost 2 bases; unmatched junction nucleotides: 12.

This sequence joins TRBV29-1 and TRBJ1-1, with no clear D. CDR1 and CDR2 from the germline V gene are SQVTM and ANQGSEA. The V end was cut by 2 bases, the J end by 4 bases, with 11 bases between. CDR3 length equals 13 residues. CDR3 DNA: TGCAGCGTTGAATTATTCCCCGGCACTGAAGCTTTCTTT. Translating it yields CSVELFPGTEAFF.

This clone was picked up one time. The rearrangement uses TRBV28 and TRBJ1-2, with D unresolved. Germline V lookup: CDR1 MDHEN, CDR2 SYDVKM. Between the trimmed V and J ends, which lost 7 bases and 8 bases, there was a span of 14 bases. The CDR3 extends over 12 amino acids. CDR3 bases: TGTGCCAGCACCCTAGGACTCGGCGGCTACACCTTC. Encoded protein: CASTLGLGGYTF.

Written as DNA, the CDR3 is TGTGCCAGCAGGCAAGCCGACAGGGAAAGTGAAGCTTTCTTT. Its translation is CASRQADRESEAFF. The chain recombines TRBV6-6 with TRBJ1-1; 7 nucleotides align to TRBD1. J lost 7 bases, V lost 6 bases, and 11 bases had no gene match. The CDR3 runs 14 residues. The germline V gene encodes CDR1 MNHNY and CDR2 SVGAGI (reference sequence).

CDR3 sequence: CASSMRVDQPQHF. The DNA of the CDR3 is TGTGCCAGTAGTATGCGGGTAGATCAGCCCCAGCATTTT. J is TRBJ1-5 and V is TRBV19; no clear D. From germline, CDR1 is LNHDA and CDR2 SQIVND (reference sequence). The V end was cut by 3 bases, the J end by 5 bases, with 8 bases between. This CDR3 region has 13 residues. The complete variable domain, with remaining parts taken from reference TRBV19 and TRBJ1-5, reads DGGITQSPKYLFRKEGQNVTLSCEQNLNHDAMYWYRQDPGQGLRLIYYSQIVNDFQKGDIAEGYSVSREKKESFPLTVTSAQKNPTAFYLCASSMRVDQPQHFGDGTRLSIL.

This rearrangement joins TRBV9 to TRBJ1-2; no reliable D call. The CDR3 spans 14 residues. V lost 0 bases to trimming and J lost 0 bases, with 6 bases between them. Germline-derived CDR1 and CDR2 are SGDLS and YYNGEE. The CDR3 DNA reads as TGTGCCAGCAGCGTAGGCTCCACTAACTATGGCTACACCTTC. As protein: CASSVGSTNYGYTF.